This TCR beta chain emerged from a study of T-cell reconstitution after alpha-beta-depleted transplantation in children (dated by TCRdb to 2015 to 2016). Describing the broader study: Using TCR repertoire profiling, the study followed T-cell immune reconstitution in a quantitative way in children after TCRalphabeta/CD19-depleted allogeneic hematopoietic cell transplantation.

V loses 3 bases at its end and J loses 3 bases; junction bases beyond the gene matches: 3. Reading from cysteine to phenylalanine, the CDR3 counts 15 amino acids. The kept DNA is CDR3 alone, 45 bases in frame from the first base. The germline V gene encodes CDR1 KGHDR and CDR2 SFDVKD. The library was prepared using PCR. Sequencer: Illumina HiSeq 2500. To normalize quantification of the TCRbeta repertoire, the TCR libraries were built with molecular barcoding that relied on unique molecular identifiers. TCRdb passed the public sequencing reads through fastp at Q25 and MiXCR, retaining productive beta sequences. Entries are consolidated by CDR3 protein sequence, retaining the most common genes and DNA. This sample comprises 250,000 to 300,000 distinct CDR3 sequences, 9.9% of them detected only once. The ten most abundant clones make up around 9.1% of the sample. On this clonotype itself: Its antigen is not yet known. No per-base quality is available; no much larger clone lies one base away.

This clonotype was obtained from a human donor who donated a stem cell graft to a child with SCID. The V gene is TRBV24-1 and the J gene is TRBJ2-3, with TRBD1 matching 9 junction bases. The sequencing here drew on PBMCs from the stem cell graft donor, taken from the stem cell graft. The DNA sequence is as follows: TGTGCCACCAGTGATCCCGGGACAGGGACAGATACGCAGTATTTT. It specifies CATSDPGTGTDTQYF.